What follows is one TCR beta chain and its context. The CDR3 loop spans 16 amino acids. Germline CDR1 reads SGHNT; CDR2 reads YYREEE (reference sequence). Deletions cut 5 bases from V and 8 bases from J, with 22 bases between. These data come from a study of radiation and T cells in renal cell carcinoma. The time point here: blood 2 weeks post-SBRT. Treatment here: 15 Gy SBRT to primary tumor, nephrectomy 4 weeks later. Here immunoSEQ multiplex PCR was the method, and the copy in TCRdb shows in-frame clones only, minus some. Seen here are about 150,000 clones, approximately 88% observed once, and the top ten hold over 10%.

The origin of this receptor is a woman between 45 and 60 years old with renal cell carcinoma. Sequenced here: blood, sampled from a patient whose treatment included radiotherapy and nephrectomy. This chain connects TRBV5-4 to TRBJ1-4; TRBD1 might be the D (6 bases). CDR3 DNA: TGTGCCAGCAGTTCGATTTCCGGGACACAGACGGAAAAACTGTTTTTT. This sequence encodes CASSSISGTQTEKLFF.